This TCR beta chain was identified during a study of Siglec-9 on CD8 T cells in melanoma. Notes on the study in general: An effector memory CD8+ subset marked by Siglec-9 reportedly appeared to gather in melanoma.

This clone was counted only a few times. What it binds is not known. TCRdb keeps only in-frame clones here, not all; method: immunoSEQ multiplex PCR. The table has 30,000 to 45,000 clones, around 81% seen once. Trimming took 2 bases from V and 7 from J, leaving 14 bases between them. Germline CDR1 MNHEY, CDR2 SMNVEV (reference sequence). This CDR3 has 14 amino acids. The chain combines TRBV27 with TRBJ1-2; the D is unclear. The sequencing input was Siglec-9- CD8+ T cells sorted from blood. The source of this sequence is a human donor in good health. This CDR3 reads CASSLGPHRGGYTF. CDR3 sequence (DNA): TGTGCCAGCAGTTTAGGCCCCCATCGGGGTGGCTACACCTTC.